This section outlines one T cell receptor (beta chain) sequence together with its context. The data were taken from a study of T-cell reconstitution after alpha-beta-depleted transplantation in children. Unique molecular identifiers were incorporated into the prepared TCRbeta library. Each CDR3 protein is one row after TCRdb ran MiXCR on the PCR reads. The data show 450,000 to 600,000 distinct CDR3 sequences, with 15% to 20% seen just once and 3% to 4% held by the top ten. The CDR3 contains 13 residues. Per the germline V gene, CDR1 is DFQATT and CDR2 is SNEGSKA (reference sequence). Trimming took 6 bases from V and 2 from J; bases not matched to a gene: 6.

The source of this sequence is a human donor who donated a stem cell graft to a child with acute lymphoblastic leukemia. This sequence joins TRBV20-1 and TRBJ1-2; 7 bases match TRBD1. The sample here was PBMCs from the stem cell graft donor, taken from the stem cell graft. CDR3 loop: CSARTGGNYGYTF. CDR3 nucleotide sequence: TGCAGTGCCCGGACAGGAGGCAACTATGGCTACACCTTC.